Listed below are T cell receptor beta chains from one sample, sequenced in a study of T cells in Graves' hyperthyroidism and ophthalmopathy. MiXCR was run by TCRdb on the multiplex PCR reads, yielding one entry per CDR3 protein. Among around 600,000 distinct CDR3 sequences, 16% were seen once, and the ten largest hold roughly 3%. Sequenced material: blood. The receptors derive from a woman aged 35 to 49 with Graves' ophthalmopathy. CDR3s include the opening cysteine and the closing phenylalanine or tryptophan. The D gene is left open where the match is weak. Clone size is stated in some rows and not others, as once, few, many or a class when expanded.

CDR3nt: TGTGCCAGCAGTTTACCGACTAGCGGGAGGGCCAAAAGTTCCGAGCAGTACTTC
CDR3aa: CASSLPTSGRAKSSEQYF
d_gene: TRBD2
abundance: many
len: 18
v_gene: TRBV28
j_gene: TRBJ2-7

CDR3nt: TGTGCCACCGAGGTAGGGGGCACAGATACGCAGTATTTT
CDR3aa: CATEVGGTDTQYF
d_gene: NA
abundance: NA
len: 13
v_gene: TRBV10-3
j_gene: TRBJ2-3

CDR3nt: TGTGCCAGCAGTTACCGGGACCGGGCCTACGAGCAGTACTTC
CDR3aa: CASSYRDRAYEQYF
d_gene: NA
abundance: few
len: 14
v_gene: TRBV12-3/TRBV12-4
j_gene: TRBJ2-7

CDR3nt: TGTGCCAGCAGCCAAGAACCAAGCGGTTCCTACGAGCAGTACTTC
CDR3aa: CASSQEPSGSYEQYF
d_gene: NA
abundance: many
len: 15
v_gene: TRBV3-1
j_gene: TRBJ2-7

CDR3nt: TGCAGTGCTGGGGGAACTCAGGATTACGAGCAGTACTTC
CDR3aa: CSAGGTQDYEQYF
d_gene: NA
abundance: many
len: 13
v_gene: TRBV20-1
j_gene: TRBJ2-7

CDR3nt: TGTGCCAGTAGCAGAAAGTGGGGCACTGAGCAGTTCTTC
CDR3aa: CASSRKWGTEQFF
d_gene: NA
abundance: NA
len: 13
v_gene: TRBV19
j_gene: TRBJ2-1

CDR3nt: TGTGCCAGCAGTTCCATAATGGGACTAGCGGGAGGAGGAGAGACCCAGTACTTC
CDR3aa: CASSSIMGLAGGGETQYF
d_gene: TRBD2
abundance: many
len: 18
v_gene: TRBV27
j_gene: TRBJ2-5

CDR3nt: TGTGCCAGCAGCTTTAGAGGGAGGGACGCCTACGAGCAGTACTTC
CDR3aa: CASSFRGRDAYEQYF
d_gene: TRBD2
abundance: NA
len: 15
v_gene: TRBV12-3/TRBV12-4
j_gene: TRBJ2-7

CDR3nt: TGTGCCAGCAGTTACGTAGGGCTAGCTCCGACGGATACGCAGTATTTT
CDR3aa: CASSYVGLAPTDTQYF
d_gene: NA
abundance: few
len: 16
v_gene: TRBV6-2/TRBV6-3
j_gene: TRBJ2-3

CDR3nt: TGTGCCAGCAGCGAAGGACAGGGGTCTTTCTACGAGCAGTACTTC
CDR3aa: CASSEGQGSFYEQYF
d_gene: TRBD1
abundance: NA
len: 15
v_gene: TRBV7-6
j_gene: TRBJ2-7

CDR3nt: TGTGCCAGCCGACCCCTGGGGGAGGACACAGATACGCAGTATTTT
CDR3aa: CASRPLGEDTDTQYF
d_gene: NA
abundance: NA
len: 15
v_gene: TRBV7-9
j_gene: TRBJ2-3

CDR3nt: TGTGCCAGCAGTTTATCTCTTCCCGAGTTTGAAGCTTTCTTT
CDR3aa: CASSLSLPEFEAFF
d_gene: NA
abundance: NA
len: 14
v_gene: TRBV6-5
j_gene: TRBJ1-1

CDR3nt: TGCAGTGCTCACGACAGGTTATCCTACGGGCAGTACTTC
CDR3aa: CSAHDRLSYGQYF
d_gene: NA
abundance: NA
len: 13
v_gene: TRBV20-1
j_gene: TRBJ2-7

CDR3nt: TGTGCCACCAGACGCTCAGGACAGTACAATGAGCAGTTCTTC
CDR3aa: CATRRSGQYNEQFF
d_gene: NA
abundance: NA
len: 14
v_gene: TRBV6-1
j_gene: TRBJ2-1

CDR3nt: TGTGCCAGCAGCCAAGAATCTCTAGCGGGAGGGCCTAATGAGCAGTTCTTC
CDR3aa: CASSQESLAGGPNEQFF
d_gene: TRBD2
abundance: NA
len: 17
v_gene: TRBV3-1
j_gene: TRBJ2-1

CDR3nt: TGCAGTGCTAGGGGACTAGCGGGAGTTTCTCACGAGCAGTACTTC
CDR3aa: CSARGLAGVSHEQYF
d_gene: TRBD2
abundance: many
len: 15
v_gene: TRBV20-1
j_gene: TRBJ2-7

CDR3nt: TGTGCCACCAGCCACTCGGACGGAGGTAACAATGAGCAGTTCTTC
CDR3aa: CATSHSDGGNNEQFF
d_gene: NA
abundance: few
len: 15
v_gene: TRBV24-1
j_gene: TRBJ2-1

CDR3nt: TGTGCCAGCAGCTCCGAGGATGGGGGAACCTATGGCTACACCTTC
CDR3aa: CASSSEDGGTYGYTF
d_gene: NA
abundance: few
len: 15
v_gene: TRBV13
j_gene: TRBJ1-2

CDR3nt: TGCGCCGGCAGCTTCGGACAGGGGATGAACACTGAAGCTTTCTTT
CDR3aa: CAGSFGQGMNTEAFF
d_gene: TRBD1
abundance: NA
len: 15
v_gene: TRBV5-1
j_gene: TRBJ1-1

CDR3nt: TGTGCCATCAGGGAACAGGGACAAGGCGGCTACACCTTC
CDR3aa: CAIREQGQGGYTF
d_gene: NA
abundance: few
len: 13
v_gene: TRBV10-3
j_gene: TRBJ1-2